These 29 T cell receptor beta chains were sequenced from one sample in a study of blood T cell repertoires in COVID-19. The repertoire was sequenced with immunoSEQ multiplex PCR; TCRdb's copy has only in-frame clones and lacks some. The data contain under 450,000 clones, about 91% of them singletons. Sequencing was done on a sample of peripheral blood. All receptors come from a woman aged 45-60 years with COVID-19, enrolled during active disease.

With respect to this clone: One end of the junction does not line up with germline, which may come from a read error. This chain connects TRBV27 to TRBJ2-7, with D perhaps matching TRBD1 (5 bases). Per germline, CDR1 MNHEY and CDR2 SMNVEV (reference sequence). The CDR3 loop spans 13 amino acids. This CDR3 is CASSVSPDSPQYF. CDR3 bases: TGTGCCAGCAGTGTATCCCCCGACAGTCCTCAGTACTTC.

This chain uses TRBV5-5 with TRBJ2-3; the match to TRBD1 covers 8 bases. With 10 bases clipped from V and 7 bases from J, the junction kept 14 bases outside the gene matches. Germline CDR1 is SGHKS and CDR2 is YYEKEE (reference sequence). This CDR3 is built from 14 residues. CDR3 residues: CASLTGTGLYTQYF. The CDR3 DNA is TGTGCCTCCCTTACCGGGACAGGACTTTATACGCAGTATTTT.

This clone was found a few times. The rearrangement joins TRBV5-1 to TRBJ1-2, with 7 nucleotides matching TRBD1. The trim removed 1 base at V and 6 bases at J, leaving 9 bases unmatched. Germline CDR1 SGHRS, CDR2 YFSETQ. This CDR3 region has 15 residues. Written as DNA, the CDR3 is TGCGCCAGCAGCTTGTCCCCTCGACAGGGCCATGGCTACACCTTC. It codes for CASSLSPRQGHGYTF.

The V call is TRBV5-6, the J call TRBJ1-2, with D perhaps TRBD1 (5 bases). V was pared by 1 base and J by 1 base, with 17 bases between. CDR3 size: 17 residues. Germline V CDR1 and CDR2: SGHDT, YYEEEE. The CDR3 protein is CASSLIVRANLNYGYTF. DNA for the CDR3: TGTGCCAGCAGCTTGATCGTCAGGGCGAACCTTAACTATGGCTACACCTTC.

The chain recombines TRBV7-3 with TRBJ1-5; 10 positions match TRBD1. CDR3 length: 20 residues. Trimming at V came to 1 base and at J to 0 bases, leaving 12 bases not matched to a gene. Germline assignment: CDR1 SGHTA and CDR2 FQGTGA. The CDR3 DNA sequence: TGTGCCAGCAGCTTAAAACCAATAGGGACAGGGGACCATAGCAATCAGCCCCAGCATTTT. This gives the protein CASSLKPIGTGDHSNQPQHF. Full variable domain (outside the CDR3, taken from reference TRBV7-3 and TRBJ1-5): GAGVSQTPSNKVTEKGKYVELRCDPISGHTALYWYRQSLGQGPEFLIYFQGTGAADDSGLPNDRFFAVRPEGSVSTLKIQRTERGDSAVYLCASSLKPIGTGDHSNQPQHFGDGTRLSIL.

The rearrangement uses TRBV7-9 and TRBJ2-1; TRBD2 agrees at 7 bases. This CDR3 is 15 amino acids long. CDR1 and CDR2 from the germline V gene are SEHNR and FQNEAQ (reference sequence). The V and J ends lost 5 bases and 5 bases, in that order; junction bases with no gene match: 9. DNA of the CDR3: TGTGCCAGCAGCGGACGGACTAGACCCAACAATGAGCAGTTCTTC. It specifies CASSGRTRPNNEQFF.

The rearrangement links TRBV5-6 to TRBJ2-7, with 9 bases matching TRBD1. Germline V gene lookup returns CDR1 SGHDT and CDR2 YYEEEE. The CDR3 is 17 amino acids. V was clipped by 4 bases and J by 3 bases; unmatched bases: 14. The DNA of the CDR3 is TGTGCCAGCAGCCTAGAGGGCCCCGGGACAGGGAACTACGAGCAGTACTTC. It encodes CASSLEGPGTGNYEQYF.

The gene calls are TRBV19 and TRBJ2-5, with 7 bases aligning to TRBD1. J was trimmed by 3 bases and V by 5 bases; bases with no gene match: 3. The V gene's germline CDR1 is LNHDA and CDR2 SQIVND (reference sequence). CDR3 length: 13 residues. The CDR3 here is CASSQDREETQYF. In DNA, the CDR3 is TGTGCCAGTAGTCAAGACAGGGAAGAGACCCAGTACTTC.

The CDR3 DNA reads TGTGCCAGTCAGGGACAGGGGAGTCATGGCTACACCTTC. It is translated as CASQGQGSHGYTF. The rearrangement links TRBV2 to TRBJ1-2; TRBD1 matches at 10 bases. CDR1 is SNHLY and CDR2 is FYNNEI in the germline V gene. This CDR3 has 13 amino acids. V shed 9 bases, J shed 6 bases, and the junction held 7 bases outside the gene matches. Based on the CDR3 plus reference TRBV2 and TRBJ1-2, the full variable domain is EPEVTQTPSHQVTQMGQEVILRCVPISNHLYFYWYRQILGQKVEFLVSFYNNEISEKSEIFDDQFSVERPDGSNFTLKIRSTKLEDSAMYFCASQGQGSHGYTFGSGTRLTVV.

The gene calls are TRBV20-1 and TRBJ1-1; TRBD1 matches at 8 bases. Germline-derived CDR1 and CDR2 are DFQATT and SNEGSKA (reference sequence). The CDR3 spans 13 residues. The V and J ends lost 3 bases and 5 bases, in that order; junction bases with no gene match: 5. CDR3 nucleotide sequence: TGCAGTGCTAGTACAGGGGGTAGGACTGAAGCTTTCTTT. Encoded protein: CSASTGGRTEAFF.

This clone has just one count. The rearrangement joins TRBV5-1 to TRBJ2-7, with a possible D match to TRBD1 (6 bases). The germline V gene has CDR1 SGHRS and CDR2 YFSETQ. There are 12 residues in the CDR3. V shed 4 bases and J shed 6 bases, with 11 bases lying between them. CDR3 sequence reads: CASSNGQIEQYF. As DNA, the CDR3 is TGCGCCAGCAGCAACGGACAGATCGAGCAGTACTTC.

V usage is TRBV5-1 and J usage is TRBJ1-4; D perhaps matches TRBD1 (6 bases). The V and J ends lost 2 bases and 7 bases respectively, with 12 bases between them. Germline values: CDR1 SGHRS, CDR2 YFSETQ. CDR3 size: 14 residues. The CDR3 coding sequence is TGCGCCAGCAGCTTCTCGACAGGTCCTGAAAAACTGTTTTTT. Translation gives CASSFSTGPEKLFF.

The DNA for the CDR3 is TGCGCCAGCAGCTCGGAGTCCAAATCTGAAGCTTTCTTT. As protein: CASSSESKSEAFF. J is TRBJ1-1 and V is TRBV5-1, with D unresolved. The CDR3 has 13 residues. Trimming left V 3 bases short and J 6 bases short, with 12 bases between. CDR1 and CDR2 (germline): SGHRS, YFSETQ.

This clone was seen more than once but under ten times. This chain uses TRBV5-5 with TRBJ1-2; TRBD1 aligns across 9 bases. Unmatched junction bases numbered 17, after V lost 4 bases and J lost 7 bases. Germline values: CDR1 SGHKS, CDR2 YYEKEE (reference sequence). CDR3 length: 17 residues. CDR3 residues: CASSTLSDGTGWGGYTF. The CDR3 DNA reads TGTGCCAGCAGCACACTATCCGACGGGACAGGGTGGGGTGGCTACACCTTC.

The count of this clone is one. This rearrangement joins TRBV2 to TRBJ2-7; 7 bases are shared with TRBD1. Trimming at V came to 6 bases and at J to 4 bases, leaving 6 bases not matched to a gene. CDR3 length: 13 amino acids. Germline lookup yields CDR1 SNHLY and CDR2 FYNNEI. The CDR3 DNA reads TGTGCCAGCAGGTCTGACAGGGAGTACGAGCAGTACTTC. Translating it yields CASRSDREYEQYF.

About this clone itself: Other DNA sequences from this sample encode an identical CDR3 as well. The chain carries TRBV7-9 and TRBJ2-7, with 7 bases that match TRBD2. The CDR3 spans 14 residues. Germline loops: CDR1 SEHNR, CDR2 FQNEAQ (reference sequence). Germline trimming cut 6 bases from V and 0 bases from J; bases unmatched to any gene: 5. CDR3: CASSETGGSYEQYF. CDR3 sequence (DNA): TGTGCCAGCAGTGAGACGGGGGGCTCCTACGAGCAGTACTTC.

Only a few counts were recorded for this clone. V and J are TRBV19 and TRBJ1-5, with a possible D match to TRBD1 (5 bases). The CDR3 totals 15 residues. Germline V gene data show CDR1 as LNHDA and CDR2 as SQIVND (reference sequence). V lost 6 bases and J 6 bases, leaving 18 bases between the germline ends. The CDR3 loop reads CASRAQGSESQPQHF. The CDR3 DNA reads TGTGCCAGTAGGGCTCAGGGAAGTGAGAGTCAGCCCCAGCATTTT.

This clone was counted a few times. The V gene is TRBV11-2, the J gene TRBJ1-1; 7 bases agree with TRBD1. The CDR3 is made up of 15 amino acids. Looked up from germline, CDR1 is SGHAT and CDR2 is FQNNGV. Trimming cost V 4 bases and J 3 bases; bases outside gene matches: 8. DNA of the CDR3: TGTGCCAGCAGCTCCCACAGGGGTTTGTACACTGAAGCTTTCTTT. Translated, it gives CASSSHRGLYTEAFF.

This chain uses TRBV9 with TRBJ2-2, with D unresolved. Trimming shortened V by 4 bases and J by 6 bases, and 13 bases separated the two germline ends. CDR1 is SGDLS, CDR2 YYNGEE, per germline. CDR3 size: 14 residues. CDR3 bases: TGTGCCAGCAGCCCCCGACCAGAGGCCGGGGAGCTGTTTTTT. The encoded protein is CASSPRPEAGELFF.

About this clone: Other nucleotide sequences in the sample specify the same CDR3. CDR3 sequence (DNA): TGTGCCAGCAGCCAAGCGGCGGGGGACACTGAAGCTTTCTTT. This encodes CASSQAAGDTEAFF. The chain employs TRBV3-1 (or the pseudogene TRBV3-2) and TRBJ1-1; D is perhaps TRBD1 (5 bases). V was pared by 1 base and J by 3 bases, with 9 bases between. Germline loops: CDR1 LGHDT, CDR2 YNNKEL (reference sequence). CDR3 length: 14 amino acids.

Points on this clone: This sample also contains other DNA sequences that code for the same CDR3. V and J are TRBV9 and TRBJ1-5; D gene ambiguous. The CDR3 totals 14 residues. Looked up from germline, CDR1 is SGDLS and CDR2 is YYNGEE. V gave up 0 bases and J gave up 4 bases, with 8 bases separating them. CDR3 residues: CASSVGGGNQPQHF. CDR3 coding DNA: TGTGCCAGCAGCGTAGGGGGAGGTAATCAGCCCCAGCATTTT. Full variable domain (remainder filled in from reference TRBV9 and TRBJ1-5): DSGVTQTPKHLITATGQRVTLRCSPRSGDLSVYWYQQSLDQGLQFLIQYYNGEERAKGNILERFSAQQFPDLHSELNLSSLELGDSALYFCASSVGGGNQPQHFGDGTRLSIL.

The V and J genes are TRBV5-1 and TRBJ2-5; 12 positions agree with TRBD2. The ends lost 4 bases at V and 1 base at J; junction bases unmatched: 5. The V gene's germline CDR1 is SGHRS and CDR2 YFSETQ. The CDR3 extends over 16 amino acids. As DNA, the CDR3 is TGCGCCAGCAGCCTGCTAGCGGGGGGGCTCCAAGAGACCCAGTACTTC. This sequence encodes CASSLLAGGLQETQYF.

The rearrangement joins TRBV12-3 or TRBV12-4 to TRBJ1-5; no clear D gene. V was trimmed by 3 bases and J by 7 bases, leaving 7 bases between them. This CDR3 region has 12 residues. The CDR3 region is CASSLTNQPQHF. The CDR3 DNA is TGTGCCAGCAGTTTGACAAACCAGCCCCAGCATTTT.

The chain combines TRBV3-1 (or the pseudogene TRBV3-2) with TRBJ1-2; 8 bases fit TRBD1. V was pared by 3 bases and J by 6 bases, with 6 bases of the junction left unmatched. CDR3 length: 14 residues. Germline values: CDR1 LGHDT, CDR2 YNNKEL (reference sequence). The CDR3 nucleotides read TGTGCCAGCAGCCACCAGACAGGGGAAGATGGCTACACCTTC. Amino acid sequence: CASSHQTGEDGYTF.

This sequence joins TRBV13 and TRBJ2-2; 16 bases are a match to TRBD2. The trim removed 4 bases at V and 5 bases at J, leaving 7 bases unmatched. Germline V gene sequence: CDR1 PRHDT, CDR2 FYEKMQ (reference sequence). This CDR3 is built from 18 residues. The CDR3 spells CASSSVGLAGGRTGELFF. The CDR3 nucleotides are TGTGCCAGCAGCTCCGTGGGACTAGCGGGGGGGCGAACCGGGGAGCTGTTTTTT. Full variable domain (rest looked up from reference TRBV13 and TRBJ2-2): AAGVIQSPRHLIKEKRETATLKCYPIPRHDTVYWYQQGPGQDPQFLISFYEKMQSDKGSIPDRFSAQQFSDYHSELNMSSLELGDSALYFCASSSVGLAGGRTGELFFGEGSRLTVL.

Only one count was recorded for this clone. V usage is TRBV6-2 or TRBV6-3 and J usage is TRBJ2-7; 14 bases map to TRBD2. CDR1 is MNHEY and CDR2 is SVGEGT in the germline V gene. The CDR3 runs to 15 residues. V gave up 5 bases and J gave up 4 bases; unmatched junction bases: 4. The CDR3 DNA reads as TGTGCCAGCAGTCGGACTAGCGGGGGGAGATACGAGCAGTACTTC. Protein: CASSRTSGGRYEQYF.

J is TRBJ1-2 and V is TRBV30; 12 nucleotides agree with TRBD1. Germline V gene lookup returns CDR1 GTSNPN and CDR2 SVGIG (reference sequence). V lost 2 bases and J lost 3; bases outside the gene matches: 4. This CDR3 has 15 residues. The CDR3 reads CAWSTGTGGYYGYTF. For the CDR3, the DNA is TGTGCCTGGAGTACCGGGACAGGGGGCTACTATGGCTACACCTTC.

CDR3 DNA: TGTGCCATCAGGGAGGTTAGGACAGGGGGATCCTACGAGCAGTACTTC. Its translation: CAIREVRTGGSYEQYF. The V and J genes are TRBV10-3 and TRBJ2-7; 10 bases are shared with TRBD1. The CDR3 is 16 amino acids. The germline gives CDR1 ENHRY, CDR2 SYGVKD. Germline trimming cut 6 bases from V and 1 base from J; bases unmatched to any gene: 9.

The V and J genes are TRBV11-2 and TRBJ2-1; 7 nucleotides align to TRBD2. Germline lookup yields CDR1 SGHAT and CDR2 FQNNGV. The CDR3 contains 14 residues. V lost 1 base, J lost 9 bases, and 6 bases stayed unmatched. CDR3 in DNA: TGTGCCAGCAGCTTAGTCGGGGGGACGAGTGAGCAGTTCTTC. Protein product: CASSLVGGTSEQFF.